This T cell receptor (beta chain) was sequenced in a study of blood T cell repertoires in COVID-19. Overall study: T cells, B-cell-depleted T cells, or PBMCs supplied cDNA or gDNA.

Original processing notes: Estimation of nucleated cell counts relied on the amplification of reference gene primers. Assay used: immunoSEQ multiplex PCR; TCRdb lists only in-frame clones, some missing. The V and J calls and clone size come from that table; D and trimming were worked out from the DNA. The sample holds 120,000 or so clones, about nine tenths seen once. V was pared by 5 bases and J by 0 bases, with 10 bases between. The V gene's germline CDR1 is MNHEY and CDR2 SMNVEV (reference sequence). The CDR3 extends over 14 amino acids. Sequencing used peripheral blood. This rearrangement joins TRBV27 to TRBJ1-1, with D unresolved. The receptor's source is a man in his fifties with active COVID-19. The CDR3 protein is CASSTAEVNTEAFF. The DNA for the CDR3 is TGTGCCAGCAGTACCGCTGAGGTGAACACTGAAGCTTTCTTT.